The 29 T cell receptor beta chains below all came from one sample that was sequenced in a study of cytomegalovirus exposure and HLA in healthy donors. Primers: 60 Vbeta forward and 13 Jbeta reverse. Measured with immunoSEQ multiplex PCR; TCRdb has only the in-frame clones, and not every one. Of approximately 170,000 clones in the sample, around 84% are singletons; the top ten hold 1%. The specimen sequenced was PBMCs. These TCRs come from a boy between 2 and 10 years old in good health and CMV-seronegative.

This clone was recorded only once. V gene TRBV6-5 combines with J gene TRBJ1-1; D is possibly TRBD1 (5 bases). The CDR3 contains 14 residues. The germline V gene has CDR1 MNHEY and CDR2 SVGAGI. The V end was cut by 4 bases, the J end by 0 bases, with 9 bases between. The CDR3 sequence: CASSSGGMNTEAFF. CDR3 bases: TGTGCCAGCAGTTCGGGGGGTATGAACACTGAAGCTTTCTTT.

This chain connects TRBV7-2 to TRBJ2-7; 7 bases are shared with TRBD2. Per the germline V gene, CDR1 is SGHTA and CDR2 is FQGNSA. This CDR3 spans 13 amino acids. The V segment lost 1 base and the J segment 9 bases; nucleotides outside the gene matches: 6. CDR3 nucleotide sequence: TGTGCCAGCAGCTTAGTAGCGGGTCGCTGGCAGTACGTC. Translating it yields CASSLVAGRWQYV.

The chain is built from TRBV7-9 and TRBJ2-1; D possibly corresponds to TRBD1 (6 bases). Trimming removed 5 bases from V and 9 bases from J, with 20 bases in between. The CDR3 totals 15 residues. CDR1 and CDR2 from the germline V gene are SEHNR and FQNEAQ (reference sequence). The CDR3 region is CASSPRTDLRGEQFF. CDR3 DNA sequence: TGTGCCAGCAGCCCTCGGACAGACTTAAGAGGTGAGCAGTTCTTC.

The V call is TRBV14, the J call TRBJ2-4; 9 nucleotides match TRBD1. Germline CDR1 SGHDN, CDR2 FVKESK. The ends lost 2 bases at V and 8 bases at J; junction bases unmatched: 7. The CDR3 has 15 amino acids. The DNA of the CDR3 is TGTGCCAGCAGCCAATCGGGACAGGGACTTGACATTCAGTACTTC. This encodes CASSQSGQGLDIQYF.

V usage is TRBV5-4 and J usage is TRBJ2-3; 7 bases are shared with TRBD1. V was clipped by 4 bases and J by 1 base; unmatched bases: 6. This CDR3 has 15 residues. Per the germline V gene, CDR1 is SGHNT and CDR2 is YYREEE (reference sequence). The CDR3 DNA reads as TGTGCCAGCAGCCCTCGACAGGGCGGCACAGATACGCAGTATTTT. This translates into CASSPRQGGTDTQYF.

The chain couples TRBV6-5 to TRBJ2-3; D is unclear. V was clipped by 7 bases and J by 2 bases, with 10 bases between them. The CDR3 is made up of 13 amino acids. Germline V gives CDR1 MNHEY, CDR2 SVGAGI. CDR3 coding DNA: TGTGCCAGCATGGAGCGTATCACAGATACGCAGTATTTT. Translation gives CASMERITDTQYF.

This clone came up a few times. The V and J genes are TRBV6-5 and TRBJ2-5, with 7 bases matching TRBD2. V gave up 10 bases and J gave up 1 base; unmatched junction bases: 12. The CDR3 has 15 residues. CDR1 MNHEY and CDR2 SVGAGI come from the germline V gene. CDR3 sequence: CATRPGRVSQETQYF. The DNA of the CDR3 is TGTGCCACACGACCAGGGAGGGTATCCCAAGAGACCCAGTACTTC.

The chain employs TRBV6-1 and TRBJ2-1; D is undetermined. This CDR3 region has 11 residues. Germline V lookup: CDR1 MNHNS, CDR2 SASEGT. The V gene lost 4 bases and the J gene lost 9 bases, with 7 bases spanning the gap. The CDR3 DNA reads TGTGCCAGCAGTGTGCCGGGTGAGCAGTTCTTC. This codes for CASSVPGEQFF.

The V and J genes are TRBV27 and TRBJ2-3; TRBD1 matches at 9 bases. CDR3 size: 17 residues. V lost 5 bases and J lost 6; bases outside the gene matches: 15. Germline loops: CDR1 MNHEY, CDR2 SMNVEV (reference sequence). CDR3 bases: TGTGCCAGCAGTAGCCTCGGACAGGGGACAGAGCGGGATACGCAGTATTTT. Amino acids: CASSSLGQGTERDTQYF.

The chain links TRBV9 to TRBJ2-2; 9 bases agree with TRBD2. V gave up 7 bases and J gave up 5 bases; unmatched junction bases: 15. This CDR3 comprises 17 residues. Germline lookup yields CDR1 SGDLS and CDR2 YYNGEE. CDR3 loop: CASQGTSRRAGTGELFF. For the CDR3, the DNA is TGTGCCAGCCAGGGGACTAGCAGGAGGGCAGGGACCGGGGAGCTGTTTTTT.

A remark on this clone: The identical CDR3 is also encoded by other nucleotide sequences in the sample. J is TRBJ2-5 and V is TRBV18; D might be TRBD2 (6 bases). The germline V and J ends were trimmed by 0 bases and 4 bases, with 6 bases remaining between them. Germline CDR1 is KGHSH and CDR2 is LQKENI. The CDR3 is 13 residues long. The CDR3 DNA reads as TGTGCCAGCTCACCACCGCGGGGAGAGACCCAGTACTTC. This gives the protein CASSPPRGETQYF.

The chain uses TRBV27 and TRBJ2-5, with 9 positions matching TRBD2. The CDR3 has 16 amino acids. Germline CDR1 MNHEY, CDR2 SMNVEV (reference sequence). Trimming took 2 bases from V and 4 from J; bases not matched to a gene: 8. CDR3 amino acids: CASSLAGGGDLETQYF. As DNA, the CDR3 is TGTGCCAGCAGTTTAGCTGGCGGGGGGGATTTAGAGACCCAGTACTTC.

This sequence joins TRBV7-9 and TRBJ2-5, with TRBD2 matching over 7 bases. Germline-derived CDR1 and CDR2 are SEHNR and FQNEAQ (reference sequence). After removal of 2 bases from V and 4 bases from J, the junction contained 7 bases not matched to a gene. The CDR3 consists of 15 residues. CDR3 in amino acids: CASSLTSAVGETQYF. The CDR3 DNA follows: TGTGCCAGCAGCTTAACTAGCGCTGTGGGAGAGACCCAGTACTTC.

This chain uses TRBV27 with TRBJ1-5; D unclear. CDR1 and CDR2 from the germline V gene are MNHEY and SMNVEV (reference sequence). This CDR3 region has 15 residues. Trimming took 2 bases from V and 9 from J, leaving 17 bases between them. In DNA form, the CDR3 reads TGTGCCAGCAGTTTAAGTAATCCGAATCTCAGGCCCCAGCATTTT. Residues: CASSLSNPNLRPQHF.

The chain combines TRBV5-5 with TRBJ2-7; TRBD1 matches at 10 bases. The CDR3 extends over 16 amino acids. The germline V gene has CDR1 SGHKS and CDR2 YYEKEE (reference sequence). The V segment lost 3 bases and the J segment 6 bases; nucleotides outside the gene matches: 12. CDR3 residues: CASSSVSRDRGAEQYV. For the CDR3, the DNA is TGTGCCAGCAGCTCAGTTTCCCGGGACAGGGGAGCCGAGCAGTACGTC.

This sequence joins TRBV6-1 and TRBJ1-2; TRBD1 aligns across 8 bases. Germline values: CDR1 MNHNS, CDR2 SASEGT. The CDR3 runs 14 residues. V was clipped by 6 bases and J by 7 bases; unmatched bases: 10. The chain's CDR3 is CASRRTGGEGGYTF. The CDR3 bases are TGTGCCAGCAGAAGAACAGGGGGGGAGGGTGGCTACACCTTC.

V and J are TRBV28 and TRBJ2-7, with a weak D call TRBD1 (6 bases). The germline V gene encodes CDR1 MDHEN and CDR2 SYDVKM. The CDR3 runs 15 residues. V was shortened by 4 bases and J by 1 base, with 14 bases between the two germline ends. Written as DNA, the CDR3 is TGTGCCAGCAGTTCTGTCTGGGGGCAGTCCTACGAGCAGTACTTC. Translating it yields CASSSVWGQSYEQYF.

The chain is built from TRBV9 and TRBJ1-1, with D possibly TRBD1 on 5 matching bases. The CDR3 contains 16 residues. Trimming left V 2 bases short and J 1 base short, with 15 bases between. Germline assignment: CDR1 SGDLS and CDR2 YYNGEE. This chain's CDR3 is CASSVHPIGANTEAFF. The CDR3 DNA reads as TGTGCCAGCAGCGTTCACCCGATTGGGGCGAACACTGAAGCTTTCTTT.

V gene TRBV6-5 combines with J gene TRBJ1-1; D gene unclear. V shed 2 bases and J shed 3 bases, with 7 bases lying between them. Germline CDR1 reads MNHEY; CDR2 reads SVGAGI. CDR3 length: 13 amino acids. DNA of the CDR3: TGTGCCAGCAGTTACCGGGTTCACACTGAAGCTTTCTTT. Its translation: CASSYRVHTEAFF.

In this sample, this clone turned up a few times. The sample contains more than one DNA sequence encoding this CDR3. The chain is built from TRBV5-6 and TRBJ2-3, with D possibly matching TRBD2 (6 bases). Trimming cost V 0 bases and J 6 bases, with 8 bases left between them. This CDR3 has 13 residues. The germline V gene has CDR1 SGHDT and CDR2 YYEEEE. The CDR3 DNA follows: TGTGCCAGCAGCTTGGCGGGAGCGGATACGCAGTATTTT. It translates to CASSLAGADTQYF. Variable domain in full (rest from reference TRBV5-6 and TRBJ2-3): DAGVTQSPTHLIKTRGQQVTLRCSPKSGHDTVSWYQQALGQGPQFIFQYYEEEERQRGNFPDRFSGHQFPNYSSELNVNALLLGDSALYLCASSLAGADTQYFGPGTRLTVL.

CDR3 sequence (DNA): TGTGCCAGCCGGGGGGTTAGCGGGGGCCCCCTCGAGCAGTACGTC. Encoded protein: CASRGVSGGPLEQYV. The V call is TRBV2, the J call TRBJ2-7; 9 positions agree with TRBD2. The CDR3 is 15 residues long. Per the germline V gene, CDR1 is SNHLY and CDR2 is FYNNEI. The junction had 14 bases not matched to a gene; V was cut back by 8 bases and J by 6 bases.

The chain recombines TRBV5-1 with TRBJ1-6, with 8 bases lining up with TRBD1. V lost 1 base, J lost 0 bases, and 3 bases stayed unmatched. Germline loops: CDR1 SGHRS, CDR2 YFSETQ. CDR3 size: 17 residues. The CDR3 sequence: CASSLNRGSSYNSPLHF. The CDR3 DNA reads as TGCGCCAGCAGCTTGAACAGGGGGAGCTCCTATAATTCACCCCTCCACTTT. Filled out from reference TRBV5-1 and TRBJ1-6, the complete variable domain reads KAGVTQTPRYLIKTRGQQVTLSCSPISGHRSVSWYQQTPGQGLQFLFEYFSETQRNKGNFPGRFSGRQFSNSRSEMNVSTLELGDSALYLCASSLNRGSSYNSPLHFGNGTRLTVT.

This chain joins TRBV19 and TRBJ2-6; D is unresolved. The CDR3 loop spans 12 amino acids. Trimming pared 8 bases from V and 1 base from J, leaving 3 bases between. Germline lookup yields CDR1 LNHDA and CDR2 SQIVND (reference sequence). CDR3 sequence: CASSSGANVLTF. Here the CDR3 DNA reads TGTGCCAGTTCGTCTGGGGCCAACGTCCTGACTTTC.

The chain combines TRBV27 with TRBJ1-2, with a possible D match to TRBD1 (5 bases). The CDR3 spans 11 residues. Germline V gene sequence: CDR1 MNHEY, CDR2 SMNVEV (reference sequence). V gave up 6 bases and J gave up 5 bases, with 7 bases separating them. CDR3 nucleotide sequence: TGTGCCAGCAGCCCAGGGTATGGCTACACCTTC. Protein: CASSPGYGYTF.

The chain recombines TRBV2 with TRBJ2-3; 9 nucleotides align to TRBD2. Looked up from germline, CDR1 is SNHLY and CDR2 is FYNNEI. This CDR3 has 16 residues. CDR3 DNA sequence: TGTGCTAAAGGGGGCGGGGGGGCCGGTGGCACAGATACGCAGTATTTT. Encoded protein: CAKGGGGAGGTDTQYF.

For this clone: The germline gene is not matched at one end of the junction; a read error may be the cause. J is TRBJ2-5 and V is TRBV7-7; a possible D gene is TRBD1 (5 bases). CDR1 SSHAT and CDR2 FNYEAQ come from the germline V gene (reference sequence). This CDR3 region has 14 residues. The CDR3 is CASSLDSSQETQYF. The CDR3 bases are TGTGCTAGCAGTCTCGACAGCTCCCAAGAGACCCAGTACTTC. The full variable domain, with the rest looked up from reference TRBV7-7 and TRBJ2-5, is GAGVSQSPRYKVTKRGQDVTLRCDPISSHATLYWYQQALGQGPEFLTYFNYEAQPDKSGLPSDRFSAERPEGSISTLTIQRTEQRDSAMYRCASSLDSSQETQYFGPGTRLLVL.

J is TRBJ2-2 and V is TRBV5-4, with D maybe TRBD2 (6 bases). CDR3 length: 14 amino acids. CDR1 SGHNT and CDR2 YYREEE come from the germline V gene (reference sequence). In DNA, the CDR3 is TGTGCTCTTAATCGGGACTTTAACACCGGGGAGCTGTTTTTT. Translated, it gives CALNRDFNTGELFF.

CDR3 amino acids: CASSSKRAHQNSYEQYV. The DNA for the CDR3 is TGTGCCAGCAGTTCAAAGCGGGCCCACCAGAACTCATACGAGCAGTACGTC. This sequence joins TRBV7-4 and TRBJ2-7; possibly TRBD2 for D (6 bases). The CDR3 consists of 17 residues. Per the germline V gene, CDR1 is SGHVT and CDR2 is SQSDAQ. V lost 6 bases and J 4 bases, leaving 25 bases between the germline ends.

In its sample, this clone was seen a few times. V is TRBV10-3 and J is TRBJ2-1; TRBD2 aligns across 10 bases. The V and J ends lost 4 bases and 7 bases, in that order; junction bases with no gene match: 4. This CDR3 contains 14 residues. The V gene's germline CDR1 is ENHRY and CDR2 SYGVKD. This chain's CDR3 is CAISGLAGENEQFF. As DNA, the CDR3 is TGTGCCATCAGTGGGCTAGCGGGAGAGAATGAGCAGTTCTTC.